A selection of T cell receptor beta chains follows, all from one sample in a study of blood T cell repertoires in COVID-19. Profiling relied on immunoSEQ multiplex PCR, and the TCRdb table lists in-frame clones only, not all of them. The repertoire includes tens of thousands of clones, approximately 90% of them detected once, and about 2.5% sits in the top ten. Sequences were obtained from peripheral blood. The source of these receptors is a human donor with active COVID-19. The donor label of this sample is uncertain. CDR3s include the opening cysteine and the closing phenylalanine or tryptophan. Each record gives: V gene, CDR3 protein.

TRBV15	CATGTGFRSYNEQFF
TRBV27	CASSLSIGDRALREQYF
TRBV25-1	CASSGRLGQLSSYEQYF
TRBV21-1	CASSNRIDRDQETQYF
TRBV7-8	CASSLRRQGRMNTEAFF
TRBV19	CASLQKTGELFF
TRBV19	CASRVAGGSYEQYF
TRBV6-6	CASSRDRGFQETQYF
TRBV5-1	CASSLDVGSHDEQYF
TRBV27	CASSPTYNYGYTF
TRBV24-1	CATSDPRTGQATDTQYF
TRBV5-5	CASSLGTGLGYEQYF
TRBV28	CASRNAGRGETQYF
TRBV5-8	CASSSNYGQGPNYGYTF
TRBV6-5	CASPSGGGDTQYF
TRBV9	CASSSTGFEAFF
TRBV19	CASSIVASNTGELFF
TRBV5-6	CASSREGYGYTF
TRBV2	CASRSQGSAYEQYF